This T cell receptor beta chain was observed in a study of blood T cell repertoires in COVID-19. Study information: COVID-19 samples, acute and convalescent, were from the United States, Italy and Spain. T cells, B-cell-depleted T cells, or PBMCs provided the cDNA or gDNA that served as material.

Per the original data handling: Researchers report that nucleated cell counts were estimated from reference gene primer amplification. The repertoire was sequenced with immunoSEQ multiplex PCR; TCRdb's copy has only in-frame clones and lacks some. V and J calls and clone size are those listed in that table; D and trimming were worked out from the DNA. Of tens of thousands of clones in the sample, more than 65% were seen once. Sequences were obtained from peripheral blood. This clonotype was sampled from a man older than 75 with acute or convalescent COVID-19.

In nucleotides, the CDR3 is TGTGCCAGCAGTTTAGCGGGCAGGGGGCCTATCGAGCAGTACTTC. This codes for CASSLAGRGPIEQYF. The genes are TRBV27 and TRBJ2-7; 8 bases line up with TRBD1. V gave up 2 bases and J gave up 6 bases; unmatched junction bases: 9. The CDR3 has 15 residues. From germline, CDR1 is MNHEY and CDR2 SMNVEV (reference sequence).